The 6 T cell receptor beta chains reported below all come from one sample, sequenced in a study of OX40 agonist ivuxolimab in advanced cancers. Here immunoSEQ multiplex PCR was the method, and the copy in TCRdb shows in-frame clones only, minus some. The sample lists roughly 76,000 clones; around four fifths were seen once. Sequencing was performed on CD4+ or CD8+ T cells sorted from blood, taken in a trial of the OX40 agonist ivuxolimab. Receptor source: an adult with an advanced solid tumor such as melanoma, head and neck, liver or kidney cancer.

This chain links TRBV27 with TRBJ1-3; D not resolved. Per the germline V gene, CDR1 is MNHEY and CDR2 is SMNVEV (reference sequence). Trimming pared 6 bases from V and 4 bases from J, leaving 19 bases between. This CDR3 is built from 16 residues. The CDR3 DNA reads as TGTGCCAGCAGATTTCAGGACGGAAGAAGCGGAAACACCATATATTTT. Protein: CASRFQDGRSGNTIYF.

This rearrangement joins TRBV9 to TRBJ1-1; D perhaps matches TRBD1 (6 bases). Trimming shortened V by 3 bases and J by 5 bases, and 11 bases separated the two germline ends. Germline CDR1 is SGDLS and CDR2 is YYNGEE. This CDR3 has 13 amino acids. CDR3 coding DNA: TGTGCCAGCAGCGCAACAGGGTTTACTGAAGCTTTCTTT. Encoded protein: CASSATGFTEAFF. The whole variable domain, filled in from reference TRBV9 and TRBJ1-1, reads DSGVTQTPKHLITATGQRVTLRCSPRSGDLSVYWYQQSLDQGLQFLIQYYNGEERAKGNILERFSAQQFPDLHSELNLSSLELGDSALYFCASSATGFTEAFFGQGTRLTVV.

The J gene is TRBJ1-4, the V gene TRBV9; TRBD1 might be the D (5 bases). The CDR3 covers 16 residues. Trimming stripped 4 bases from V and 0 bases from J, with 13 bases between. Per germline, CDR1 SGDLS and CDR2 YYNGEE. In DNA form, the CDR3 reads TGTGCCAGCAGCCCGAGACGGGACTCAACTAATGAAAAACTGTTTTTT. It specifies CASSPRRDSTNEKLFF.

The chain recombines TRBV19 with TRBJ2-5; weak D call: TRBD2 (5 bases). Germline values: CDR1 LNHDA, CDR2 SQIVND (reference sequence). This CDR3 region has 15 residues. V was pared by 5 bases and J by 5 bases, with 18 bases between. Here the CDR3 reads CASSSTSGRLETQYF. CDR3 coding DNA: TGTGCCAGTAGTTCCACTAGTGGGAGATTGGAGACCCAGTACTTC.

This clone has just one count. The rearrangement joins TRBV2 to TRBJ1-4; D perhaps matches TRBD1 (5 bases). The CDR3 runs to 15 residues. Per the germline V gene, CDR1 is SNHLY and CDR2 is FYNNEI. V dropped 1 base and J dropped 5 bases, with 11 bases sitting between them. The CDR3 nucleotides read TGTGCCAGCAGTGAAGGTGAGGGGCCGAATGAAAAACTGTTTTTT. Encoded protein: CASSEGEGPNEKLFF.

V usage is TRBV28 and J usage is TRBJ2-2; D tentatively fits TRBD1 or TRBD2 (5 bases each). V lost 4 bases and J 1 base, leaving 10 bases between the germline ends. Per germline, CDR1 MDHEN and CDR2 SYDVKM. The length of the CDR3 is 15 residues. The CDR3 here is CASSSGTVNTGELFF. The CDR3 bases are TGTGCCAGCAGTTCCGGGACGGTGAACACCGGGGAGCTGTTTTTT.